This TCR beta chain was sequenced in a study of T-cell memory formation after mild COVID-19. The overall study: Across donors, TCR clusters were largely donor specific.

TCRdb fed the 5' RACE reads into MiXCR, producing one record per CDR3 protein. The repertoire has hundreds of thousands of distinct CDR3 sequences, 20% to 25% of them found once; the top ten carry 12%. Looked up from germline, CDR1 is DFQATT and CDR2 is SNEGSKA (reference sequence). V lost 1 base, J lost 3 bases, and 13 bases lay in between. CDR3 length: 14 residues. The sequence was collected from an adult woman who had mild COVID-19 (a few samples of this study predate the infection). Cell type and time point are not known. The sample consisted of PBMCs or a T cell subset sorted from them (not recorded which). The V gene is TRBV20-1, the J gene TRBJ2-7; D not certain. CDR3 nucleotide sequence: TGCAGTGCTAGAGGAACGGGCTCCTACTACGAGCAGTACTTC. Amino acid sequence: CSARGTGSYYEQYF.